This section outlines one T cell receptor beta chain sequence together with its context. Its antigen remains unknown. The data originate from a study of OX40 agonist ivuxolimab in advanced cancers. Overall study findings and caveats: More expanded clones were found, on average, in CD8+ than in CD4+ T cells.

Some clones are missing from TCRdb's copy, which holds only in-frame ones; the method was immunoSEQ multiplex PCR. The repertoire has roughly 15,000 clones, over 80% of them found once; the top ten carry roughly an eighth. The CDR3 has 14 residues. V dropped 0 bases and J dropped 4; count of bases not matched to a gene: 3. Germline CDR1 and CDR2: MRHNA and SNTAGT. This clonotype was sampled from an adult with an advanced solid tumor such as melanoma, head and neck, liver or kidney cancer. The input for sequencing was CD4+ or CD8+ T cells sorted from blood, taken in a trial of the OX40 agonist ivuxolimab. This chain joins TRBV6-4 and TRBJ2-7, with 7 positions matching TRBD1. Here the CDR3 DNA reads TGTGCCAGCAGTGACTCGGTCAGGGGGTACGAGCAGTACTTC. It specifies CASSDSVRGYEQYF.